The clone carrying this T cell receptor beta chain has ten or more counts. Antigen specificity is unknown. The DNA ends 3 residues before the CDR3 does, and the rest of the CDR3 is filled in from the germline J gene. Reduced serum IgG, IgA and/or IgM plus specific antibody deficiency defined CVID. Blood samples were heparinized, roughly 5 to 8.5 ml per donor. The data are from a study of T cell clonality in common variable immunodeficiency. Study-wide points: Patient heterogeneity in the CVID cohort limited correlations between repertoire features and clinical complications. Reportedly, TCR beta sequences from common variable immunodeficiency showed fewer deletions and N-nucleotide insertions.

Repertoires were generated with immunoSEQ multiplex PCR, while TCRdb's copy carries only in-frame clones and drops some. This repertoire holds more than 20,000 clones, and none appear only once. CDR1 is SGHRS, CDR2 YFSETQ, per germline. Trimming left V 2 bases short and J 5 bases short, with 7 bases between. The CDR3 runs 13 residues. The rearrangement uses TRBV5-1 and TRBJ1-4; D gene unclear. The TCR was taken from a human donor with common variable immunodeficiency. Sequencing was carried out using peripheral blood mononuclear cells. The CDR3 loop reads CASSFEANEKLFF. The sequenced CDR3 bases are TGCGCCAGCAGCTTCGAGGCCAATGAAAAA.